This is a list of T cell receptor beta chains from one sample in a study of cytomegalovirus exposure and HLA in healthy donors. Profiling relied on immunoSEQ multiplex PCR, and the TCRdb table lists in-frame clones only, not all of them. The data contain roughly 200,000 clones, around 86% of them seen just once; the ten biggest clones take up roughly 6.6%. The sequencing input was PBMCs. These receptors were collected from a man aged 30 to 39 in good health and CMV-seropositive. Each CDR3 is given with its conserved first and last residue. Each record gives: V gene, CDR3 protein.

>TRBV7-9
CASSITGNTEAFF
>TRBV29-1
CSAGQGAYEQYF
>TRBV7-6
CASSQRGWAGQGDTQYF
>TRBV5-4
CASSLRPSAYEQYF
>TRBV7-9
CASSRPRQGLEEQYF
>TRBV11-1
CASGQGAVAGNTIYF
>TRBV7-9
CASSRRDRGDHEQYF
>TRBV30
CAGIGGGGGEQYF
>TRBV28
CASSFGGNTEAFF
>TRBV5-8
CASSFGDTTNEKLFF
>TRBV28
CASSLGTDGNTIYF
>TRBV29-1
CSVDNTGGPRADTQYF
>TRBV7-6
CASSLSNSPLHF
>TRBV7-9
CASSLQLDYGYTF
>TRBV28
CASSPTGGYGANVLTF
>TRBV11-3
CASSSEPGANVLTF
>TRBV27
CASSFRGTGSSYNSPLHF
>TRBV28
CASSYLGGIAGAVEQYF
>TRBV6-5
CASSYGGNYNEQFF
>TRBV6-1
CASSEVAGGPDTQYF
>TRBV18
CASSPPGPSQDETQYF
>TRBV30
CAWSGGLTGVGKTEAFF
>TRBV28
CASSSRQGGYEQYF
>TRBV6-5
CASSPRGDYEQYF
>TRBV6-5
CASSYGGSEQYF
>TRBV2
CASSRETGSNQPQHF
>TRBV7-6
CASSPDRISGELFF
>TRBV7-6
CASSQDWAYEQYF
>TRBV6-5
CASSQGTYEQYF
>TRBV5-1
CASSLEAAGLSYEQYF
>TRBV7-3
CASSPLAGDDYNEQFF
>TRBV19
CASTPTSGSSYNEQFF